The rows below give T cell receptor beta chains drawn from one sample of a study of T cell changes during pregnancy in multiple sclerosis. Assay: immunoSEQ multiplex PCR; the TCRdb copy retains only in-frame clones and omits some. The sample consists of tens of thousands of clones, approximately 89% of them appearing once. Specimen: CD8+ T cells from peripheral blood mononuclear cells, collected in the third trimester of pregnancy. These receptors were obtained from a female donor with multiple sclerosis, enrolled in a pregnancy study. CDR3s include the opening cysteine and the closing phenylalanine or tryptophan. A D gene is named only where the DNA matches it firmly. The size field is filled for only some rows; it gives once, few, many or a size class.

TRBV27	-	TRBJ2-7	TRBD1	CASSPITTGIHEQYF	TGTGCCAGCAGTCCTATTACGACAGGGATCCACGAGCAGTACTTC
TRBV9	-	TRBJ1-2	TRBD1	CASSDAWTGDYGYTF	TGTGCCAGCAGCGACGCTTGGACAGGGGACTATGGCTACACCTTC
TRBV7-6	-	TRBJ2-7	-	CASSLNAGRWIGYEQYF	TGTGCCAGCAGCCTAAATGCGGGGCGCTGGATAGGGTACGAGCAGTACTTC
TRBV7-9	-	TRBJ2-7	-	CASSPTWGDAYEQYF	TGTGCCAGCAGCCCTACCTGGGGGGACGCCTACGAGCAGTACTTC
TRBV27	-	TRBJ1-1	TRBD1	CATSTGTNTEAFF	TGTGCCACATCGACAGGGACAAACACTGAAGCTTTCTTT
TRBV19	-	TRBJ2-7	TRBD1	CASSPRDRSSYEQYF	TGTGCCAGTAGTCCCCGGGACAGGAGCTCCTACGAGCAGTACTTC
TRBV5-1	-	TRBJ1-2	TRBD1	CASSTGGGYTF	TGCGCCAGCAGCACAGGGGGAGGCTACACCTTC
TRBV5-5	-	TRBJ2-5	-	CASSFAGRGETQYF	TGTGCCAGCAGCTTTGCAGGGCGAGGAGAGACCCAGTACTTC
TRBV30	-	TRBJ2-7	-	CAWSRTSYEQYF	TGTGCCTGGAGTCGTACTTCCTACGAGCAGTACTTC
TRBV6-1	-	TRBJ1-2	TRBD1	CASSEADRTNYGYTF	TGTGCCAGCAGTGAAGCGGACAGGACCAACTATGGCTACACCTTC
TRBV19	-	TRBJ1-2	-	CASSGIQDWAYGYTF	TGTGCCAGTAGTGGGATACAGGATTGGGCCTATGGCTACACCTTC
TRBV28	-	TRBJ2-7	TRBD1	CASSWKPGQALFSYEQYF	TGTGCCAGCAGTTGGAAGCCAGGACAGGCGTTATTCTCCTACGAGCAGTACTTC
TRBV5-4	-	TRBJ2-6	TRBD2	CASSHGLAGPSGANVLTF	TGTGCCAGCAGCCACGGACTAGCGGGCCCCTCTGGGGCCAACGTCCTGACTTTC
TRBV5-6	-	TRBJ2-1	TRBD1	CASSGTGSSYNEQFF	TGTGCCAGCAGCGGGACAGGAAGCTCCTACAATGAGCAGTTCTTC
TRBV10-3	-	TRBJ2-7	-	CATGGPNEQYF	TGTGCCACCGGGGGGCCGAACGAGCAGTACTTC
TRBV7-9	once	TRBJ2-7	TRBD1	CASRTTLGTGAYEQYF	TGTGCCAGCAGGACCACCCTCGGGACAGGGGCCTACGAGCAGTACTTC
TRBV19	-	TRBJ2-5	-	CASSALKETQYF	TGTGCCAGTAGTGCACTGAAAGAGACCCAGTACTTC
TRBV7-3	-	TRBJ2-3	-	CASSLRGESRDTQYF	TGTGCCAGCAGCTTAAGGGGCGAGTCAAGAGATACGCAGTATTTT
TRBV2	-	TRBJ1-4	TRBD1	CATTGGTNEKLFF	TGTGCCACCACAGGGGGCACTAATGAAAAACTGTTTTTT
TRBV19	-	TRBJ2-7	TRBD1	CASSPGWTGDEQYF	TGTGCCAGTAGTCCCGGGTGGACAGGGGACGAGCAGTACTTC
TRBV5-1	-	TRBJ1-1	-	CASSFGRANTEAFF	TGCGCCAGCAGCTTCGGGAGGGCGAACACTGAAGCTTTCTTT
TRBV6-1	-	TRBJ1-3	-	CASRIDSASGNTIYF	TGTGCCAGCAGGATCGACAGTGCCTCTGGAAACACCATATATTTT
TRBV11-2	-	TRBJ2-1	-	CASSGSSHNEQFF	TGTGCCAGCAGCGGATCTAGCCACAATGAGCAGTTCTTC
TRBV10-3	-	TRBJ1-2	TRBD1	CAISDERGHNYGYTF	TGTGCCATCAGTGACGAGAGGGGGCACAACTATGGCTACACCTTC
TRBV27	-	TRBJ2-3	TRBD1	CASSLAGTDITDTQYF	TGTGCCAGCAGTTTAGCAGGGACAGATATCACAGATACGCAGTATTTT
TRBV7-9	-	TRBJ1-1	-	CASSLGAGLNTEAFF	TGTGCCAGCAGCTTAGGTGCAGGATTGAACACTGAAGCTTTCTTT
TRBV19	-	TRBJ2-7	-	CASSQPGASYEQYF	TGTGCCAGTAGCCAACCGGGAGCCTCCTACGAGCAGTACTTC
TRBV6-4	few	TRBJ2-3	TRBD2	CASSVTSGSTDTQYF	TGTGCCAGCAGTGTGACTAGCGGGAGCACAGATACGCAGTATTTT
TRBV5-1	-	TRBJ1-2	TRBD1	CASSFSRTGANYGYTF	TGCGCCAGCAGCTTCAGTAGGACAGGGGCTAACTATGGCTACACCTTC
TRBV5-6	-	TRBJ1-2	-	CASSLYGRGVGGYTF	TGTGCCAGCAGCTTGTATGGCAGGGGAGTAGGCGGCTACACCTTC
TRBV30	-	TRBJ1-5	-	CAWSAAVNQPQHF	TGTGCCTGGAGTGCGGCGGTGAATCAGCCCCAGCATTTT
TRBV7-8	-	TRBJ2-7	-	CASSSRSGEQYF	TGTGCCAGCAGCTCCCGTAGCGGCGAGCAGTACTTC
TRBV7-9	-	TRBJ1-2	-	CASSVPSEGGYTF	TGTGCCAGCAGCGTCCCGAGCGAGGGCGGCTACACCTTC
TRBV6-5	-	TRBJ1-5	-	CASSYSNALQPQHF	TGTGCCAGCAGTTACTCGAACGCCCTACAGCCCCAGCATTTT
TRBV6-6	-	TRBJ1-4	-	CASSSQAPNEKLFF	TGTGCCAGCAGCTCACAGGCCCCGAATGAAAAACTGTTTTTT
TRBV10-3	-	TRBJ1-2	TRBD1	CASHRIIDRGHYYGYTF	TGTGCCTCACACCGAATAATAGACAGGGGGCATTACTATGGCTACACCTTC
TRBV6-4	-	TRBJ2-5	-	CASAATGRAQETQYF	TGTGCCAGCGCCGCCACTGGCAGGGCCCAAGAGACCCAGTACTTC
TRBV4-3	-	TRBJ2-1	-	CASSQSLLWTRPTQDEQFF	-
TRBV7-9	-	TRBJ1-1	-	CASSPEPIAEAFF	TGTGCCAGCAGCCCTGAGCCTATCGCTGAAGCTTTCTTT
TRBV5-5	-	TRBJ2-5	-	CASSLGGAWEGETQYF	TGTGCCAGCAGCTTGGGGGGGGCCTGGGAGGGAGAGACCCAGTACTTC
TRBV5-4	-	TRBJ1-1	-	CASSLSYSKQVNTEAFF	TGTGCCAGCAGCTTGTCCTACTCGAAACAGGTGAACACTGAAGCTTTCTTT